The source of this TCR beta chain is a study of blood T cell repertoires in COVID-19. As concerns this clone: Within the sample, other DNA sequences also encode this same CDR3.

Only in-frame clones appear in the TCRdb table, and some are missing; sequencing was by immunoSEQ multiplex PCR. The data show roughly 220,000 clones, over 75% seen once. Germline V gives CDR1 SGHRS, CDR2 YFSETQ. V lost 4 bases and J lost 7; bases outside the gene matches: 7. CDR3 length equals 16 residues. The sequence was obtained from an elderly man with acute or convalescent COVID-19. Sample: peripheral blood. V usage is TRBV5-1 and J usage is TRBJ2-1; 14 positions match TRBD2. The CDR3 nucleotides are TGCGCCAGCAGCCCGGGACTAGCGGGAGTGGGGAATGAGCAGTTCTTC. Its protein product is CASSPGLAGVGNEQFF.